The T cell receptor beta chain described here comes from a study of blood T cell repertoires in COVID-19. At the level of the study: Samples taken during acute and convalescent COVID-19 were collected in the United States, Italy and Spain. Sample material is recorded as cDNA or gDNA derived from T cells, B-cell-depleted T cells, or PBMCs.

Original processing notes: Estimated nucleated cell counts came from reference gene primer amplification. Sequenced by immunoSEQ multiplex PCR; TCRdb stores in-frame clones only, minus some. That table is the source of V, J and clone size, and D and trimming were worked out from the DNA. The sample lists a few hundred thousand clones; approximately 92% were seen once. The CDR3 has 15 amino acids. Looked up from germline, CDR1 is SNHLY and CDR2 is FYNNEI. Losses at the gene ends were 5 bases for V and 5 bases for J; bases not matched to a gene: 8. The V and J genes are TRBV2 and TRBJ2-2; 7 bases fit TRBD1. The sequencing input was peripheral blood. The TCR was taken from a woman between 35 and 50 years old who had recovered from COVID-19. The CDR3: CASSLGTVSTGELFF. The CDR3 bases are TGTGCCAGCAGTCTCGGGACAGTGAGTACCGGGGAGCTGTTTTTT.